One and the same sample provided the 15 T cell receptor beta chains below, sequenced in a study of control samples from healthy donors and cancer patients. Profiled with immunoSEQ multiplex PCR; TCRdb holds only in-frame clones, not every one. The sample records about 150,000 clones, around 88% being singletons. The material sequenced was blood. The receptors shown here come from a man aged 18 to 29 in good health.

This chain connects TRBV3-1 (or the pseudogene TRBV3-2) to TRBJ2-5, with 12 nucleotides matching TRBD2. Per germline, CDR1 LGHDT and CDR2 YNNKEL (reference sequence). The CDR3 totals 18 residues. The V segment lost 4 bases and the J segment 7 bases; nucleotides outside the gene matches: 16. In DNA form, the CDR3 reads TGTGCCAGCAGCCTAAGGGGGGTGACTAGCGGGGGCCCCAGGACCCAGTACTTC. This encodes CASSLRGVTSGGPRTQYF.

The V call is TRBV2, the J call TRBJ1-1; 7 nucleotides line up with TRBD1. Germline V gene sequence: CDR1 SNHLY, CDR2 FYNNEI. V dropped 2 bases and J dropped 4; count of bases not matched to a gene: 10. The CDR3 contains 16 residues. CDR3 residues: CASSERASRGVTEAFF. DNA of the CDR3: TGTGCCAGCAGTGAACGGGCGAGCAGGGGGGTCACTGAAGCTTTCTTT.

The rearrangement joins TRBV15 to TRBJ2-3; D unclear. The V gene lost 0 bases and the J gene lost 8 bases, with 12 bases spanning the gap. Germline V gene data show CDR1 as LNHNV and CDR2 as YYDKDF (reference sequence). The CDR3 has 14 residues. Here the CDR3 DNA reads TGTGCCACCAGCAGAGAAACGGAGAAAGGTACGCAGTATTTT. This translates into CATSRETEKGTQYF.

This chain joins TRBV6-1 and TRBJ1-2; the match to TRBD1 covers 11 bases. Germline CDR1 MNHNS, CDR2 SASEGT. V lost 1 base, J lost 7 bases, and 5 bases stayed unmatched. The CDR3 covers 15 residues. The CDR3, as DNA: TGTGCCAGCAGTGAAGGGGGGACAGGGGGAATTGGCTACACCTTC. It codes for CASSEGGTGGIGYTF.

J is TRBJ2-4 and V is TRBV28; possible D gene TRBD2, 7 bases. In germline, CDR1 is MDHEN, CDR2 SYDVKM. CDR3 length: 15 residues. Trimming removed 1 base at V and 7 bases at J, with 14 bases between. The CDR3 is CASSLSGGPRNIQYF. DNA of the CDR3: TGTGCCAGCAGTTTATCCGGGGGGCCACGGAACATTCAGTACTTC.

The CDR3 DNA sequence: TGTGCCAGCAGCTCCGGGACGGGCTACGAGCAGTACTTC. It yields the protein CASSSGTGYEQYF. The chain uses TRBV7-9 and TRBJ2-7; D might be TRBD1 or TRBD2, each matching 5 bases. V gave up 4 bases and J gave up 3 bases, with 10 bases separating them. CDR3 length equals 13 residues. Germline CDR1 reads SEHNR; CDR2 reads FQNEAQ (reference sequence). Drawing the rest from reference TRBV7-9 and TRBJ2-7, the complete variable domain is DTGVSQNPRHKITKRGQNVTFRCDPISEHNRLYWYRQTLGQGPEFLTYFQNEAQLEKSRLLSDRFSAERPKGSFSTLEIQRTEQGDSAMYLCASSSGTGYEQYFGPGTRLTVT.

The V call is TRBV18, the J call TRBJ2-1; D is possibly TRBD1 (6 bases). Germline V gene sequence: CDR1 KGHSH, CDR2 LQKENI. The CDR3 totals 15 residues. Trimming pared 0 bases from V and 2 bases from J, leaving 8 bases between. The DNA of the CDR3 is TGTGCCAGCTCACCACCGGGGGCAACCTACAATGAGCAGTTCTTC. Translation gives CASSPPGATYNEQFF.

The rearrangement uses TRBV11-2 and TRBJ2-1; 7 positions match TRBD2. CDR1 and CDR2 (germline): SGHAT, FQNNGV. This CDR3 spans 15 amino acids. After removal of 5 bases from V and 4 bases from J, the junction contained 8 bases not matched to a gene. CDR3 DNA: TGTGCCAGCAGCCGGGGACGGGGGGAGTACAATGAGCAGTTCTTC. Encoded protein: CASSRGRGEYNEQFF.

The chain uses TRBV10-3 and TRBJ2-7, with D possibly being TRBD1 (7 bases). V lost 4 bases, J lost 4 bases, and 23 bases lay in between. The germline gives CDR1 ENHRY, CDR2 SYGVKD. The CDR3 loop spans 17 amino acids. The CDR3 is CAISARGPGTANYEQYF. CDR3 nucleotides: TGTGCCATCAGTGCACGGGGGCCTGGGACAGCTAATTACGAGCAGTACTTC.

This clone appeared a single time. The chain recombines TRBV6-2 or TRBV6-3 with TRBJ2-1; D is unclear. The germline V gene has CDR1 MNHEY and CDR2 SVGEGT. The CDR3 covers 12 residues. Trimming cost V 1 base and J 5 bases, with 3 bases left between them. This CDR3 reads CASSYFHNEQFF. The CDR3 DNA follows: TGTGCCAGCAGTTACTTCCACAATGAGCAGTTCTTC.

J is TRBJ2-7 and V is TRBV4-1; the D gene is possibly TRBD2 (6 bases). The germline CDR1 and CDR2 sequences are MGHRA and YSYEKL. The CDR3 is made up of 14 amino acids. V was trimmed by 3 bases and J by 2 bases, leaving 11 bases between them. CDR3 in amino acids: CASSHGTSAYEQYF. The CDR3 nucleotides are TGCGCCAGCAGCCACGGGACTTCTGCCTACGAGCAGTACTTC.

The chain has TRBV30 and TRBJ2-7; 10 bases align to TRBD1. The J segment lost 0 bases and the V segment lost 0 bases, leaving 2 bases of the junction unmatched. Germline V gives CDR1 GTSNPN, CDR2 SVGIG (reference sequence). The CDR3 sequence is 15 residues long. The DNA of the CDR3 is TGTGCCTGGAGTGTGGGGACAGGGGTCTCCTACGAGCAGTACTTC. It yields the protein CAWSVGTGVSYEQYF.

The chain has TRBV19 and TRBJ1-2, with a weak D call TRBD1 (5 bases). The CDR3 has 13 residues. The V gene's germline CDR1 is LNHDA and CDR2 SQIVND (reference sequence). V dropped 7 bases and J dropped 4 bases, with 13 bases sitting between them. The DNA for the CDR3 is TGTGCCAGTACCGGGACGGCCCCCTATGGCTACACCTTC. It specifies CASTGTAPYGYTF.

This clone was detected only once. The chain recombines TRBV4-3 with TRBJ2-6; D gene unclear. CDR3 length: 17 residues. The V gene lost 1 base and the J gene lost 1 base, with 11 bases spanning the gap. The V gene's germline CDR1 is LGHNA and CDR2 YSLEER. This CDR3 reads CASSQGIKESGANVLTF. CDR3 DNA sequence: TGCGCCAGCAGCCAAGGTATAAAGGAGTCTGGGGCCAACGTCCTGACTTTC.

CDR3: CASSHTMTGALKNIQYF. Here the CDR3 DNA reads TGTGCCAGCAGCCATACAATGACAGGGGCCCTAAAAAACATTCAGTACTTC. The chain is built from TRBV4-2 and TRBJ2-4, with 8 bases identical to TRBD1. The CDR3 loop spans 17 amino acids. Germline V gene lookup returns CDR1 LGHNA and CDR2 YNFKEQ. Germline trimming cut 3 bases from V and 4 bases from J; bases unmatched to any gene: 11.